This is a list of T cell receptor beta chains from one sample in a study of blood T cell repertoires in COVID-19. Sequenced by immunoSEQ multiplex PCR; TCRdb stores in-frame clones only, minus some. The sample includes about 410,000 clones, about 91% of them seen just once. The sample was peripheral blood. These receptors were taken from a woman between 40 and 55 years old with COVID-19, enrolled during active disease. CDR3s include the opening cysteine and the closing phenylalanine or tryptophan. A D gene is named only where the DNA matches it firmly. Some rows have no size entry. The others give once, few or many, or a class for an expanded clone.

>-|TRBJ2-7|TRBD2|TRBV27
TGTGCCAGCTCTCTAAAGCCCGGGACTACCTACGAGCAGTACTTC
CASSLKPGTTYEQYF
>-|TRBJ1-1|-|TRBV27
TGTGCCAGCAGTTTCCGGGGTGAAGCTTTCTTT
CASSFRGEAFF
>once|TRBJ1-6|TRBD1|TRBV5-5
TGTGCCAGCAGCTCAGTGACAGGGGGTAATTCACCCCTCCACTTT
CASSSVTGGNSPLHF
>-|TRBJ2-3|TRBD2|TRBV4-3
TGCGCCAGCAGCCGGACTAGCGGGAGGTCAGATACGCAGTATTTT
CASSRTSGRSDTQYF
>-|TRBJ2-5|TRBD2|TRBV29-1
TGCAGCGTTGAAGTCGTAGCGGGGTATGGGGAGACCCAGTACTTC
CSVEVVAGYGETQYF
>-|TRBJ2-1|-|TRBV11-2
TGTGCCAGCAGCCACCTTGTCGGCTACAATGAGCAGTTCTTC
CASSHLVGYNEQFF
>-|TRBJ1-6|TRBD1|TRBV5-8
TGTGCCAGCAGCTTGGCCTTGGGACAGGGATATTCACCCCTCCACTTT
CASSLALGQGYSPLHF
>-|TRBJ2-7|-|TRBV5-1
TGCGCCAGCAGCTGGGGGGAGAGGGGCGAGCAGTACTTC
CASSWGERGEQYF
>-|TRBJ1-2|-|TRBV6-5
TGTGCCAGCAGTTATGAGTCGGGGATTGGCGGTGGCTACACCTTC
CASSYESGIGGGYTF
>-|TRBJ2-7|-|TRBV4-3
TGCGCCAGCAGCCCGGATGACGGGAACTACGAGCAGTACTTC
CASSPDDGNYEQYF
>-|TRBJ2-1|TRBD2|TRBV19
TGTGCCAGTAGTCTTAGCGGGAGGATCTACAATGAGCAGTTCTTC
CASSLSGRIYNEQFF
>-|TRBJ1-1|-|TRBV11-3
TGTGCCAGCAGCTTCGAGGGCGCTGAAGCTTTCTTT
CASSFEGAEAFF
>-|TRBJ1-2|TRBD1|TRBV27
TGTGCCAGCAGTTACAGGGGAATAGCTAACTATGGCTACACCTTC
CASSYRGIANYGYTF
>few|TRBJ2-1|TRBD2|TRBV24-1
TGTGCCACCAGTGATTGGAGGGGGACTAGTAGCGATGAGCAGTTCTTC
CATSDWRGTSSDEQFF
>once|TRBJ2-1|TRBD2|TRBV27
TGTGCCAGCAGCTACCGAACTAGCGGGGGCCGTAATGAGCAGTTCTTC
CASSYRTSGGRNEQFF
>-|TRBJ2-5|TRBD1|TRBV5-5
TGTGCCAGCAGCTCAGGGGACAGAGCCCAAGAGACCCAGTACTTC
CASSSGDRAQETQYF
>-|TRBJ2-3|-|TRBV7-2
TGTGCCAGCAGCACCGGGAGCACAGATACGCAGTATTTT
CASSTGSTDTQYF
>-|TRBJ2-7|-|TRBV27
TGTGCCAGCAGTTTATCACCCCCACCGGACGAGCAGTACTTC
CASSLSPPPDEQYF
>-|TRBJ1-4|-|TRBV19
TGTGCCAGTAGTAGGTTGGGAAAGTTTGGAGGGAGCCCTGAAAAACTGTTTTTT
CASSRLGKFGGSPEKLFF
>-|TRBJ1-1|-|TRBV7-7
TGTGCTAGCAGCCGAGGCCCCGCGGCTGAAGCTTTCTTT
CASSRGPAAEAFF
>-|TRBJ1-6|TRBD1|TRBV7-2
TGTGCCAGCAGCCCGTTTGGGACAGGGGGTTCACCCCTCCACTTT
CASSPFGTGGSPLHF
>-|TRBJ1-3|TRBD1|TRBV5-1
TGCGCCAGCAGCCGGGACAGAGCCTCTGGAAACACCATATATTTT
CASSRDRASGNTIYF
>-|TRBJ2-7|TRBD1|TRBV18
TGTGCCAGCTCTCCCCGGGACAGGGCTTCCTACGAGCAGTACTTC
CASSPRDRASYEQYF
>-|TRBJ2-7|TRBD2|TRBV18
TGTGCCAGCTCACCAGGACTAGCGGGTTATGAGCAGTACTTC
CASSPGLAGYEQYF